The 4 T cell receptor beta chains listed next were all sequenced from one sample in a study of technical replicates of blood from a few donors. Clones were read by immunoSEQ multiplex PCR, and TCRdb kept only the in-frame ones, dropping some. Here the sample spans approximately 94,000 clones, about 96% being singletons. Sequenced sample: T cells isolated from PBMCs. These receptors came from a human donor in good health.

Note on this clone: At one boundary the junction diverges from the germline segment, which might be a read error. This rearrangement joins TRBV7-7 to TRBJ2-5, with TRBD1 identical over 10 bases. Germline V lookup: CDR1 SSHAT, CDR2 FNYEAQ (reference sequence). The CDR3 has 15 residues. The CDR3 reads CASSTRDRGGETQYF. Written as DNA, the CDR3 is TGTGCTAGCAGCACCAGGGACAGGGGTGGGGAGACCCAGTACTTC.

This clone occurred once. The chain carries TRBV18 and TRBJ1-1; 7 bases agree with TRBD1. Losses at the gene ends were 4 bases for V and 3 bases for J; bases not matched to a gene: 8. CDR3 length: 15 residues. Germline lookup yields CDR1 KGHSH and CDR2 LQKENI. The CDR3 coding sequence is TGTGCCAGCTCACTCCACGTTACAGGGGACACTGAAGCTTTCTTT. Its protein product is CASSLHVTGDTEAFF.

The CDR3 protein is CASSPPAGDQPQHF. The CDR3 nucleotides are TGTGCCAGCTCACCACCTGCAGGGGATCAGCCCCAGCATTTT. The J gene is TRBJ1-5, the V gene TRBV18; tentatively, D is TRBD1 (6 bases). In germline, CDR1 is KGHSH, CDR2 LQKENI. The length of the CDR3 is 14 residues. V lost 0 bases and J 5 bases, leaving 8 bases between the germline ends.

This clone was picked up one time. CDR3 region: CASRQGNQPQHF. The CDR3 nucleotides read TGTGCCAGTAGACAGGGAAATCAGCCCCAGCATTTT. The chain is built from TRBV19 and TRBJ1-5, with D tentatively TRBD1 (6 bases). The CDR3 is made up of 12 amino acids. Trimming shortened V by 6 bases and J by 4 bases, and 7 bases separated the two germline ends. Germline assignment: CDR1 LNHDA and CDR2 SQIVND (reference sequence).